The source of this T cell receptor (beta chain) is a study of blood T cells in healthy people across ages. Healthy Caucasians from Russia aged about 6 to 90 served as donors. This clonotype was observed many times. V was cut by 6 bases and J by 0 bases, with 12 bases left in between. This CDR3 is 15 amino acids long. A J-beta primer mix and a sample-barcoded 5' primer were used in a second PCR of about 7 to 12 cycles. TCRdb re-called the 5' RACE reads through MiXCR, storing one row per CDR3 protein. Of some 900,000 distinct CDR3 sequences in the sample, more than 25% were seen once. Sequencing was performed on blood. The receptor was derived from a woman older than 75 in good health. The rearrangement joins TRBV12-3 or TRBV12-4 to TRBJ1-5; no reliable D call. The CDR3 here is CASSTTDYSNQPQHF. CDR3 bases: TGTGCCAGCAGCACCACAGATTATAGCAATCAGCCCCAGCATTTT.